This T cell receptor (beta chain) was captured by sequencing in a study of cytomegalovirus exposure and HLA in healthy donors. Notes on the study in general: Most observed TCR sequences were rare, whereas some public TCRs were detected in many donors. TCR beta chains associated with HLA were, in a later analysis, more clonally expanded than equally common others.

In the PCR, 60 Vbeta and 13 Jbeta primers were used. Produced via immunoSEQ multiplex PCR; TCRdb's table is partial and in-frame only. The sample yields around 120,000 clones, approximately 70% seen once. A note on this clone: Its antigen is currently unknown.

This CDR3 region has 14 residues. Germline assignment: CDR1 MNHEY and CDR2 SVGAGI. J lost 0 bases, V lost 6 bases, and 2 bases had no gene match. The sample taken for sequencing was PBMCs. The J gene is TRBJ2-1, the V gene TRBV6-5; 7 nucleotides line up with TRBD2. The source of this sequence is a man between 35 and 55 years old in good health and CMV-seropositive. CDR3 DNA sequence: TGTGCCAGCAGGGGGGGGAGCTCCTACAATGAGCAGTTCTTC. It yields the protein CASRGGSSYNEQFF.